This T cell receptor (beta chain) was profiled in a study of tumor-infiltrating lymphocytes in primary liver carcinoma. The sample holds a few counts of this clonotype. Unsorted whole blood served as the source of blood RNA, and germline DNA was extracted as well. V was pared by 1 base and J by 6 bases, with 8 bases of the junction left unmatched. CDR3 size: 18 residues. Germline CDR1 MNHNY, CDR2 SVGAGI (reference sequence). From approximately 500 ng total RNA, TCR beta cDNA was generated with a primer in the constant region. ARM-PCR was slightly modified, and three nested multiplex PCR rounds with it gave rise to the TCR beta libraries. The first two PCR rounds used TRBV1-TRBV30 forward primers with a C-beta reverse primer, about 10 cycles each. In TCRdb, the multiplex PCR reads were re-called with MiXCR into one record per CDR3 protein. The sample has hundreds of thousands of distinct CDR3 sequences; nearly 60% are singletons.

The chain is built from TRBV6-6 and TRBJ2-1; 14 bases are a match to TRBD2. This clonotype originated in a woman aged 25 to 39 with primary liver carcinoma and hepatitis B virus infection. Material: peripheral blood. As DNA, the CDR3 is TGTGCCAGCAGTTACTTAGGGACTAGCGGGAGTGGGCGCAATGAGCAGTTCTTC. It translates to CASSYLGTSGSGRNEQFF.